A selection of T cell receptor beta chains follows, all from one sample in a study of blood T cell repertoires in COVID-19. Using immunoSEQ multiplex PCR, the repertoire was profiled, and TCRdb retains in-frame clones only, with some absent. The sample lists 130,000 to 150,000 clones; about 80% were seen once. The source material was peripheral blood. The receptor source for this set is a woman at least 80 years old in a cohort sampled during active or convalescent COVID-19. CDR3s include the opening cysteine and the closing phenylalanine or tryptophan. The order of the fields is J gene, V gene, D gene, clone size, CDR3 DNA, CDR3 protein. A D gene is named only where the DNA matches it firmly. Part of the rows lack a size; the others show once, few, many or a class for expanded clones.

J gene: TRBJ2-3
V gene: TRBV7-2
D gene: -
clone size: -
CDR3 DNA: TGTGCCAGCAGCTTAGCGCGATTAGCGGCTTCCACAGATACGCAGTATTTT
CDR3 protein: CASSLARLAASTDTQYF

J gene: TRBJ1-4
V gene: TRBV28
D gene: TRBD1
clone size: -
CDR3 DNA: TGTGCCAGCAGTACAGGGGGCGCGTCTAATGAAAAACTGTTTTTT
CDR3 protein: CASSTGGASNEKLFF

J gene: TRBJ2-7
V gene: TRBV19
D gene: TRBD2
clone size: -
CDR3 DNA: TGTGCCAGTAGTTCTCGACTAGCGGTGAGAAACGAGCAGTACTTC
CDR3 protein: CASSSRLAVRNEQYF

J gene: TRBJ1-1
V gene: TRBV28
D gene: -
clone size: once
CDR3 DNA: TGTGCCAGCACCCGAGGACAGCCTGAAGCTTTCTTT
CDR3 protein: CASTRGQPEAFF

J gene: TRBJ1-6
V gene: TRBV7-8
D gene: -
clone size: -
CDR3 DNA: TGTGCCAGCAGCTTAGACCCAGGAAATAATTCACCCCTCCACTTT
CDR3 protein: CASSLDPGNNSPLHF

J gene: TRBJ1-5
V gene: TRBV21-1
D gene: -
clone size: -
CDR3 DNA: TGTGCCAGCAGCAAAGAGGGAGCAGGGGGAATGGATAGCAATCAGCCCCAGCATTTT
CDR3 protein: CASSKEGAGGMDSNQPQHF

J gene: TRBJ1-4
V gene: TRBV5-6
D gene: -
clone size: -
CDR3 DNA: TGTGCCAGCAGCTTCCTCGGGGAGGGCGGGGAAAAACTGTTTTTT
CDR3 protein: CASSFLGEGGEKLFF

J gene: TRBJ2-2
V gene: TRBV4-1
D gene: TRBD1
clone size: once
CDR3 DNA: TGCGCCAGCAGCCTCCCCGAGACAGGGGCGAACACCGGGGAGCTGTTTTTT
CDR3 protein: CASSLPETGANTGELFF

J gene: TRBJ2-5
V gene: TRBV24-1
D gene: TRBD2
clone size: -
CDR3 DNA: TGTGCCACCGGGAGCGGGGGACCTCAAGAGACCCAGTACTTC
CDR3 protein: CATGSGGPQETQYF

J gene: TRBJ2-1
V gene: TRBV7-6
D gene: TRBD2
clone size: few
CDR3 DNA: TGTGCCAGCAGCTTAACGGGACTAGCGGGGTTTGAGCAGTTCTTC
CDR3 protein: CASSLTGLAGFEQFF

J gene: TRBJ2-5
V gene: TRBV12-3/TRBV12-4
D gene: TRBD1
clone size: -
CDR3 DNA: TGTGCCAGCAGTTTAGGACAGGGAGAGACCCAGTACTTC
CDR3 protein: CASSLGQGETQYF

J gene: TRBJ2-5
V gene: TRBV20-1
D gene: TRBD2
clone size: -
CDR3 DNA: TGCAGTGCTAGTAGCCCCGCGGGGGGTCATGTCCAGTACTTC
CDR3 protein: CSASSPAGGHVQYF

J gene: TRBJ1-1
V gene: TRBV2
D gene: -
clone size: once
CDR3 DNA: TGTGCCAGCAGCGCTGAACAGAACACTGAAGCTTTCTTT
CDR3 protein: CASSAEQNTEAFF

J gene: TRBJ1-4
V gene: TRBV18
D gene: -
clone size: -
CDR3 DNA: TGTGCCAGCTCACCACCGAATGTAGCAACTAATGAAAAACTGTTTTTT
CDR3 protein: CASSPPNVATNEKLFF

J gene: TRBJ2-3
V gene: TRBV28
D gene: TRBD1
clone size: -
CDR3 DNA: TGTGCCAGCAGTTCCCCAGGGGGCTCAAGCACAGATACGCAGTATTTT
CDR3 protein: CASSSPGGSSTDTQYF

J gene: TRBJ1-1
V gene: TRBV23-1
D gene: -
clone size: -
CDR3 DNA: TGCGCCAGCAGCCCACCGCAGAGGCACACTGAAGCTTTCTTT
CDR3 protein: CASSPPQRHTEAFF

J gene: TRBJ2-2
V gene: TRBV7-2
D gene: -
clone size: -
CDR3 DNA: TGTGCCAGCAGCCCGGGCTGGGGGGTCGGGGAGCTGTTTTTT
CDR3 protein: CASSPGWGVGELFF

J gene: TRBJ1-1
V gene: TRBV7-9
D gene: -
clone size: many
CDR3 DNA: TGTGCCAGCAGCATCGGGGTGAACACTGAAGCTTTCTTT
CDR3 protein: CASSIGVNTEAFF

J gene: TRBJ1-5
V gene: TRBV30
D gene: -
clone size: -
CDR3 DNA: TGTGCCTGGAGCCAGGGCTACAATCAGCCCCAGCATTTT
CDR3 protein: CAWSQGYNQPQHF

J gene: TRBJ1-2
V gene: TRBV5-6
D gene: -
clone size: -
CDR3 DNA: TGTGCCAGCGGGAGAGGTGGCTACACCTTC
CDR3 protein: CASGRGGYTF

J gene: TRBJ2-3
V gene: TRBV7-2
D gene: -
clone size: -
CDR3 DNA: TGTGCCAGCAGCCTATGGGGGAGGAGGGGGCTGAACACAGATACGCAGTATTTT
CDR3 protein: CASSLWGRRGLNTDTQYF

J gene: TRBJ1-2
V gene: TRBV28
D gene: TRBD1
clone size: -
CDR3 DNA: TGTGCCAGCAGTGGGACAGGGACCTATGGCTACACCTTC
CDR3 protein: CASSGTGTYGYTF

J gene: TRBJ2-5
V gene: TRBV12-3/TRBV12-4
D gene: -
clone size: -
CDR3 DNA: TGTGCCAGCAGTCCACAGGGAGAGACCCAGTACTTC
CDR3 protein: CASSPQGETQYF

J gene: TRBJ1-4
V gene: TRBV6-6
D gene: TRBD1
clone size: -
CDR3 DNA: TGTGCCAGCAGTCCGAGGGCCTCGCGGCGGGGACAGGGGGGACTAACTAATGAAAAACTGTTTTTT
CDR3 protein: CASSPRASRRGQGGLTNEKLFF

J gene: TRBJ2-3
V gene: TRBV24-1
D gene: TRBD2
clone size: -
CDR3 DNA: TGTGCCACCAGTGTACTAGCGGGGGGACCAGATACGCAGTATTTT
CDR3 protein: CATSVLAGGPDTQYF

J gene: TRBJ2-1
V gene: TRBV6-2/TRBV6-3
D gene: TRBD2
clone size: few
CDR3 DNA: TGTGCCAGCAGTCCCTTAGCGGGTTCCTACAATGAGCAGTTCTTC
CDR3 protein: CASSPLAGSYNEQFF

J gene: TRBJ1-4
V gene: TRBV2
D gene: TRBD1
clone size: -
CDR3 DNA: TGTGCCAGCAGGTCTCCGGGACAGAATAATGAAAAACTGTTTTTT
CDR3 protein: CASRSPGQNNEKLFF

J gene: TRBJ1-3
V gene: TRBV7-9
D gene: -
clone size: -
CDR3 DNA: TGTGCCAGCAGCTTAGCACTCTCTGGAAACACCATATATTTT
CDR3 protein: CASSLALSGNTIYF

J gene: TRBJ2-1
V gene: TRBV5-1
D gene: TRBD2
clone size: -
CDR3 DNA: TGCGCCAGCAGCTTGGCCGGAGCGGGGGCCTACTGGGGCAATGAGCAGTTCTTC
CDR3 protein: CASSLAGAGAYWGNEQFF

J gene: TRBJ2-5
V gene: TRBV11-2
D gene: -
clone size: -
CDR3 DNA: TGTGCCAGCAGCTTAGGGTTAGAAGAGACCCAGTACTTC
CDR3 protein: CASSLGLEETQYF

J gene: TRBJ1-1
V gene: TRBV5-8
D gene: TRBD1
clone size: once
CDR3 DNA: TGTGCCAGCAGCTTGGGACAGGGGTCCCTCTTTTCGGCTTTCTTT
CDR3 protein: CASSLGQGSLFSAFF

J gene: TRBJ2-2
V gene: TRBV4-3
D gene: TRBD2
clone size: -
CDR3 DNA: TGCGCCAGCAGCCAACGAATAGCGGGGGGGAACACCGGGGAGCTGTTTTTT
CDR3 protein: CASSQRIAGGNTGELFF

J gene: TRBJ1-3
V gene: TRBV7-9
D gene: -
clone size: -
CDR3 DNA: TGTGCCAGCAGCTTAGATCATGGCAGCTCTGGAAACACCATATATTTT
CDR3 protein: CASSLDHGSSGNTIYF

J gene: TRBJ2-3
V gene: TRBV6-5
D gene: TRBD1
clone size: -
CDR3 DNA: TGTGCCAGCACCGGACAGGGTGTCACAGATACGCAGTATTTT
CDR3 protein: CASTGQGVTDTQYF

J gene: TRBJ2-7
V gene: TRBV29-1
D gene: TRBD2
clone size: -
CDR3 DNA: TGCAGCGCCAGCGGGGGGGCCTACGAGCAGTACTTC
CDR3 protein: CSASGGAYEQYF

J gene: TRBJ1-2
V gene: TRBV6-5
D gene: TRBD1
clone size: -
CDR3 DNA: TGTGCCAGCAGCCCGACAGGGACTGGCTACACCTTC
CDR3 protein: CASSPTGTGYTF

J gene: TRBJ1-1
V gene: TRBV6-5
D gene: -
clone size: -
CDR3 DNA: TGTGCCAGCAGTCAACAGGGCGGGAACACTGAAGCTTTCTTT
CDR3 protein: CASSQQGGNTEAFF

J gene: TRBJ2-4
V gene: TRBV19
D gene: TRBD1
clone size: -
CDR3 DNA: TGTGCCAGTAGCATGACGTGGCAGGGGGAAAACATTCAGTACTTC
CDR3 protein: CASSMTWQGENIQYF

J gene: TRBJ1-2
V gene: TRBV7-8
D gene: -
clone size: once
CDR3 DNA: TGTGCCAGCAGCTTAGAGGGGCGTTCCTATGGCTACACCTTC
CDR3 protein: CASSLEGRSYGYTF

J gene: TRBJ1-1
V gene: TRBV25-1
D gene: -
clone size: -
CDR3 DNA: TGTGCCAGCAGTGAAGGGCGGGCTGAAGCTTTCTTT
CDR3 protein: CASSEGRAEAFF

J gene: TRBJ2-7
V gene: TRBV11-2
D gene: TRBD1
clone size: -
CDR3 DNA: TGTGCCAGCAGCGGTCTTCCCACACAGTTGACAGGGGATTACGAGCAGTACTTC
CDR3 protein: CASSGLPTQLTGDYEQYF

J gene: TRBJ2-7
V gene: TRBV14
D gene: -
clone size: -
CDR3 DNA: TGTGCCGCCAAGAAAGGGGGAACTAACGAGCAGTACTTC
CDR3 protein: CAAKKGGTNEQYF

J gene: TRBJ2-5
V gene: TRBV9
D gene: -
clone size: -
CDR3 DNA: TGTGCCAGCAGCATGATGTGGCGAGGGAACCAAGAGACCCAGTACTTC
CDR3 protein: CASSMMWRGNQETQYF

J gene: TRBJ2-5
V gene: TRBV7-6
D gene: TRBD2
clone size: -
CDR3 DNA: TGTGCCAGCAGCAATTTGGCTGAGCGGGGGGGCCACGGTGGGGAGACCCAGTACTTC
CDR3 protein: CASSNLAERGGHGGETQYF

J gene: TRBJ1-1
V gene: TRBV6-1
D gene: -
clone size: -
CDR3 DNA: TGTGCCAGCAGTGAAGCGCTAAACCTGAACACTGAAGCTTTCTTT
CDR3 protein: CASSEALNLNTEAFF

J gene: TRBJ1-3
V gene: TRBV6-5
D gene: -
clone size: -
CDR3 DNA: TGTGCCAGCAATACAGGGCCTGGAAACACCATATATTTT
CDR3 protein: CASNTGPGNTIYF

J gene: TRBJ1-4
V gene: TRBV29-1
D gene: -
clone size: -
CDR3 DNA: TGCAGCGTTGGGAGGGAGGGTAGTGAAAAACTGTTTTTT
CDR3 protein: CSVGREGSEKLFF

J gene: TRBJ1-4
V gene: TRBV5-1
D gene: -
clone size: once
CDR3 DNA: TGCGCCAGCAGCCAGCGGGTCCCTAATGAAAAACTGTTTTTT
CDR3 protein: CASSQRVPNEKLFF

J gene: TRBJ2-3
V gene: TRBV6-1
D gene: TRBD2
clone size: -
CDR3 DNA: TGTGCCAGCAGTGAAGCGGCGGGGGCAGATACGCAGTATTTT
CDR3 protein: CASSEAAGADTQYF

J gene: TRBJ2-3
V gene: TRBV4-3
D gene: -
clone size: -
CDR3 DNA: TGCGCCAGCAGCCGCAGAATGGCTAGCACAGATACGCAGTATTTT
CDR3 protein: CASSRRMASTDTQYF

J gene: TRBJ2-5
V gene: TRBV12-5
D gene: TRBD2
clone size: -
CDR3 DNA: TGTGCTAGTGGTTGGCAGCGGGGGAGCGTTGAGACCCAGTACTTC
CDR3 protein: CASGWQRGSVETQYF

J gene: TRBJ1-2
V gene: TRBV6-5
D gene: TRBD1
clone size: few
CDR3 DNA: TGTGCCAGCAGCCGGGACAGGGCAAGGGATGGCTACACCTTC
CDR3 protein: CASSRDRARDGYTF

J gene: TRBJ1-4
V gene: TRBV18
D gene: TRBD1
clone size: -
CDR3 DNA: TGTGCCAGCTCACAAGGGACAGGAGCAAATGAAAAACTGTTTTTT
CDR3 protein: CASSQGTGANEKLFF

J gene: TRBJ2-1
V gene: TRBV5-1
D gene: TRBD2
clone size: -
CDR3 DNA: TGCGCCAGCAGCAACCCCATCCTTCGACAGCGGGGCAGACCCAATGAGCAGTTCTTC
CDR3 protein: CASSNPILRQRGRPNEQFF

J gene: TRBJ2-5
V gene: TRBV5-1
D gene: TRBD2
clone size: -
CDR3 DNA: TGCGCCAGCAAAAATATAGCGGGAAACCAAGAGACCCAGTACTTC
CDR3 protein: CASKNIAGNQETQYF